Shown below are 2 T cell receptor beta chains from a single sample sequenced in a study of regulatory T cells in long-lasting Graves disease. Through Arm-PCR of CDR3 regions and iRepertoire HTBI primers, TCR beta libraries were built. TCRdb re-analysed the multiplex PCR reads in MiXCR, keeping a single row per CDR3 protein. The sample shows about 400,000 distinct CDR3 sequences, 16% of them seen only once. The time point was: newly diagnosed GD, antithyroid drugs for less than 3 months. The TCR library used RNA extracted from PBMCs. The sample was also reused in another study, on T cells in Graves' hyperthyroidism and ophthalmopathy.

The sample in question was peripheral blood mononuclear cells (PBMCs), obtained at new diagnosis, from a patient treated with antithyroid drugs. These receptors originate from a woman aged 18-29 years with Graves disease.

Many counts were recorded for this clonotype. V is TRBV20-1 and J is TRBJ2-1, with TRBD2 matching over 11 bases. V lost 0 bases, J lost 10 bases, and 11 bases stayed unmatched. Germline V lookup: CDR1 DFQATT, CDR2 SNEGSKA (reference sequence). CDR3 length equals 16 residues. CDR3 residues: CSARDLRLAGGGEQFF. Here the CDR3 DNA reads TGCAGTGCTAGAGATCTTCGGCTAGCGGGAGGAGGGGAGCAGTTCTTC.

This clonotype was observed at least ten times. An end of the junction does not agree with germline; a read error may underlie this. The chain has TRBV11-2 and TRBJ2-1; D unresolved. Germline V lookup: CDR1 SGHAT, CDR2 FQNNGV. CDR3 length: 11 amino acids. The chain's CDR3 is CANSSLNEQFF. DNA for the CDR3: TGTGCCAACAGCTCCCTCAATGAGCAGTTCTTC.